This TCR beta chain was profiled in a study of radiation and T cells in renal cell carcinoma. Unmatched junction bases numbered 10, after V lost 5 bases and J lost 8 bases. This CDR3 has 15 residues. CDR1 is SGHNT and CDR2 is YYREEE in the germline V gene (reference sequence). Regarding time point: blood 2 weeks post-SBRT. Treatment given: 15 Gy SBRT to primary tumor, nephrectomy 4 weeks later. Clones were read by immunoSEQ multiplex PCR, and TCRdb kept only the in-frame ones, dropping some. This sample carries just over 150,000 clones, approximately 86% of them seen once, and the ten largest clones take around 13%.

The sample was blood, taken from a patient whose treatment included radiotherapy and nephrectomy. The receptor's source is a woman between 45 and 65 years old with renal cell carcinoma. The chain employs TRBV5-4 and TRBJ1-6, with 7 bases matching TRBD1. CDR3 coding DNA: TGTGCCAGCAGAGATTCCGGGACAGAGGATTCACCCCTCCACTTT. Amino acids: CASRDSGTEDSPLHF.